Each of the 8 T cell receptor beta chains below was sequenced from the same sample in a study of T-cell memory formation after mild COVID-19. TCRdb re-analysed the 5' RACE reads in MiXCR, keeping a single row per CDR3 protein. The sample records some 450,000 distinct CDR3 sequences, 15% to 25% being singletons. The sequenced material came from PBMCs or a T cell subset sorted from them (not recorded which). The receptors originated from an adult woman who had mild COVID-19 (a few samples of this study predate the infection). Cell type and time point are not known.

The rearrangement links TRBV12-3 or TRBV12-4 to TRBJ2-5, with TRBD2 matching over 11 bases. V shed 5 bases, J shed 5 bases, and the junction held 4 bases outside the gene matches. CDR3 length: 14 residues. CDR3 sequence (DNA): TGTGCCAGCAGTCCTAGCGGGAGGAGGGAGACCCAGTACTTC. Protein: CASSPSGRRETQYF.

This clonotype was detected ten times or more. The genes are TRBV20-1 and TRBJ2-1; the D gene could be TRBD1 or TRBD2 (6 bases each). The CDR3 is 14 residues long. V dropped 0 bases and J dropped 7 bases, with 13 bases sitting between them. The germline CDR1 and CDR2 sequences are DFQATT and SNEGSKA (reference sequence). This CDR3 is CSARDPRRGNEQFF. In DNA, the CDR3 is TGCAGTGCTAGAGATCCTCGGAGGGGGAATGAGCAGTTCTTC.

V usage is TRBV7-2 and J usage is TRBJ2-4; D is tentatively TRBD1 or TRBD2 (6 bases each). The V gene's germline CDR1 is SGHTA and CDR2 FQGNSA. The CDR3 contains 14 residues. Trimming cost V 1 base and J 7 bases, with 11 bases left between them. The CDR3 DNA sequence: TGTGCCAGCAGCTTAGAGGGGGGTCGGAACATTCAGTACTTC. It translates to CASSLEGGRNIQYF.

Only a few counts were recorded for this clonotype. This chain uses TRBV4-3 with TRBJ1-2; TRBD1 aligns across 7 bases. Per the germline V gene, CDR1 is LGHNA and CDR2 is YSLEER. V shed 0 bases and J 0 bases; nucleotides not matched to a gene: 7. The CDR3 loop spans 17 amino acids. Here the CDR3 reads CASSQDAAGGSNYGYTF. The CDR3 DNA follows: TGCGCCAGCAGCCAAGATGCGGCAGGGGGATCTAACTATGGCTACACCTTC.

Only a few counts were recorded for this clonotype. This chain uses TRBV7-8 with TRBJ2-5; 11 nucleotides align to TRBD1. J gave up 9 bases and V 5 bases, and 14 bases lay outside the gene matches. Germline V lookup: CDR1 SGHVS, CDR2 FQNEAQ. This CDR3 is 16 amino acids long. The CDR3 DNA follows: TGTGCCAGCAGCCCAACGTCACCGGGACAGGGGGTATCCCAGTACTTC. It codes for CASSPTSPGQGVSQYF.

This clonotype was observed a few times. V gene TRBV5-1 combines with J gene TRBJ1-1; TRBD1 might be the D (5 bases). CDR1 and CDR2 (germline): SGHRS, YFSETQ. Trimming removed 1 base at V and 3 bases at J, with 10 bases between. CDR3 length equals 14 residues. The CDR3 coding sequence is TGCGCCAGCAGCTTGTTTGAGGGGCACACTGAAGCTTTCTTT. It is translated as CASSLFEGHTEAFF.

The rearrangement links TRBV29-1 to TRBJ1-5; TRBD1 matches 9 bases. Per the germline V gene, CDR1 is SQVTM and CDR2 is ANQGSEA. CDR3 length: 14 amino acids. The junction had 4 bases not matched to a gene; V was cut back by 7 bases and J by 0 bases. CDR3 bases: TGCAGCGCCCGGACAGGGGATAGCAATCAGCCCCAGCATTTT. Protein sequence: CSARTGDSNQPQHF.

This chain links TRBV3-1 with TRBJ1-1; no definite D call. The CDR3 is made up of 14 amino acids. Germline V CDR1 and CDR2: LGHDT, YNNKEL (reference sequence). With 0 bases removed from V and 0 bases from J, the gap between germline ends came to 5 bases. In DNA, the CDR3 is TGTGCCAGCAGCCAAGATAATCTGAACACTGAAGCTTTCTTT. Translating gives CASSQDNLNTEAFF. Full variable domain (rest looked up from reference TRBV3-1 and TRBJ1-1): DTAVSQTPKYLVTQMGNDKSIKCEQNLGHDTMYWYKQDSKKFLKIMFSYNNKELIINETVPNRFSPKSPDKAHLNLHINSLELGDSAVYFCASSQDNLNTEAFFGQGTRLTVV.